The sequence of this T cell receptor (beta chain) was determined in a study of early T cells in non-severe SARS-CoV-2 infection. This clonotype has at least ten counts. TCRdb re-derived calls from the 5' RACE reads in MiXCR, one entry per CDR3 protein. The sample has about 83,000 distinct CDR3 sequences; about 13% are singletons. This CDR3 is built from 16 residues. V lost 0 bases to trimming and J lost 1 base, with 12 bases between them. The germline V gene has CDR1 GTSNPN and CDR2 SVGIG (reference sequence). The gene calls are TRBV30 and TRBJ2-2; TRBD2 is a possible D gene (6 bases). This TCR was sampled from an adult who was a healthcare worker with PCR-confirmed SARS-CoV-2 infection or an uninfected control (not recorded which). Sequenced sample: whole blood. CDR3 nucleotides: TGTGCCTGGAGTGTACAGGTCGGGGGGAACACCGGGGAGCTGTTTTTT. This sequence encodes CAWSVQVGGNTGELFF.